The entry below describes one T cell receptor (beta chain). This specimen comes from a study of blood T cell repertoires in COVID-19. As for the study in general: T cells, B-cell-depleted T cells, or PBMCs provided the cDNA or gDNA that served as material.

Sequencing was performed with immunoSEQ multiplex PCR; in TCRdb, only in-frame clones are kept and a portion is missing. The sample holds fewer than 80,000 clones, 74% seen once. Germline V gene sequence: CDR1 LGHDT, CDR2 YNNKEL (reference sequence). The CDR3 totals 14 residues. V lost 1 base and J lost 2, with 7 bases in between. The sequenced material came from peripheral blood. The origin of this receptor is a woman aged 80 or over with acute or convalescent COVID-19. This chain connects TRBV3-1 (or the pseudogene TRBV3-2) to TRBJ2-3, with no clear D. The CDR3 protein is CASSQGRNTDTQYF. The CDR3 nucleotides read TGTGCCAGCAGCCAAGGGCGGAACACAGATACGCAGTATTTT.